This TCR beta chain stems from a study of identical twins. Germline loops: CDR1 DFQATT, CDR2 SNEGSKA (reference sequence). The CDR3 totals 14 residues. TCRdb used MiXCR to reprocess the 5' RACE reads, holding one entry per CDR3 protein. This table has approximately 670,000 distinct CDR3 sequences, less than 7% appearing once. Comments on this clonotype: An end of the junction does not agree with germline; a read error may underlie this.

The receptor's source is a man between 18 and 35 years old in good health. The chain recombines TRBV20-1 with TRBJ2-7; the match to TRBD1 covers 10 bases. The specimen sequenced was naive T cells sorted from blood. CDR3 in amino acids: CSADRTGGVDEQHF. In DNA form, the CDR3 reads TGCAGTGCTGACCGGACAGGGGGAGTGGACGAGCAGCACTTC.